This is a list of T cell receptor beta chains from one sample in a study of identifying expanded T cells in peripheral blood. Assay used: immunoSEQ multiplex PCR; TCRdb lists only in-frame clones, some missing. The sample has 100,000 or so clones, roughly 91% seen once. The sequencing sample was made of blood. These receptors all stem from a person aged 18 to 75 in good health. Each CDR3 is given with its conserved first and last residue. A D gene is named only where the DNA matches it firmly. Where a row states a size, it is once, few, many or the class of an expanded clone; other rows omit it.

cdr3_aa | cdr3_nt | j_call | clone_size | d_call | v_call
CASSSGPGNTPYYEQYF | TGTGCCAGCAGCTCAGGGCCCGGAAACACGCCTTACTACGAGCAGTACTTC | TRBJ2-7 | once | . | TRBV7-8
CATDLGSYSGANVLTF | TGTGCCACCGATCTTGGGTCGTACTCTGGGGCCAACGTCCTGACTTTC | TRBJ2-6 | . | . | TRBV19
CASSGTSGGVLETQYF | TGTGCCAGCAGTGGGACTAGCGGGGGGGTACTAGAGACCCAGTACTTC | TRBJ2-5 | . | TRBD2 | TRBV2
CASRQGGPSSYNEQFF | TGTGCCAGCAGACAAGGGGGCCCGAGCTCCTACAATGAGCAGTTCTTC | TRBJ2-1 | . | TRBD1 | TRBV7-2
CASSPGARETQYF | TGTGCCAGCTCACCCGGGGCCCGGGAGACCCAGTACTTC | TRBJ2-5 | once | . | TRBV18
CAWSGGHEQFF | TGTGCCTGGAGCGGTGGGCATGAGCAGTTCTTC | TRBJ2-1 | . | . | TRBV30
CASSLLGTPEAFF | TGTGCCAGCAGCTTGTTGGGGACCCCTGAAGCTTTCTTT | TRBJ1-1 | . | . | TRBV5-6
CAWRRRLGPEAFF | TGTGCCTGGAGGAGGCGCTTGGGGCCTGAAGCTTTCTTT | TRBJ1-1 | . | . | TRBV30
CASSLDLGEGSYEQYF | TGTGCCAGCAGCTTAGATCTAGGTGAGGGCTCCTACGAGCAGTACTTC | TRBJ2-7 | once | . | TRBV11-3
CASSPIWRPEETQYF | TGTGCCAGCTCACCAATTTGGCGGCCCGAGGAGACCCAGTACTTC | TRBJ2-5 | few | . | TRBV18
CASSLVVQGGTEAFF | TGTGCCAGCAGCTTAGTGGTCCAGGGCGGCACTGAAGCTTTCTTT | TRBJ1-1 | . | . | TRBV7-2
CASSQESSYNSPLHF | TGCGCCAGCAGCCAAGAGAGCTCCTATAATTCACCCCTCCACTTT | TRBJ1-6 | . | . | TRBV4-3
CASSPWTSGASSTDTQYF | TGTGCCAGTAGTCCGTGGACTAGCGGGGCCTCTAGCACAGATACGCAGTATTTT | TRBJ2-3 | . | TRBD2 | TRBV19
CASSPGGLNAGLFF | TGTGCCAGCAGCCCTGGGGGGCTCAATGCTGGGCTGTTTTTT | TRBJ2-2 | . | . | TRBV7-9
CASSPGLAPYEQYF | TGCGCCAGCAGCCCCGGGCTCGCTCCCTACGAGCAGTACTTC | TRBJ2-7 | . | . | TRBV4-3
CASSETGTSGGLYNEQFF | TGTGCCAGCAGCGAAACCGGGACTAGCGGGGGACTGTACAATGAGCAGTTCTTC | TRBJ2-1 | . | TRBD2 | TRBV9
CASSQDMGTGANVLTF | TGCGCCAGCAGCCAAGATATGGGTACTGGGGCCAACGTCCTGACTTTC | TRBJ2-6 | . | . | TRBV4-3
CASIGDRKGINQPQHF | TGTGCCAGCATCGGTGATCGGAAGGGCATCAATCAGCCCCAGCATTTT | TRBJ1-5 | . | . | TRBV6-6
CASAKQGNYGYTF | TGTGCCAGCGCCAAACAGGGGAACTATGGCTACACCTTC | TRBJ1-2 | . | TRBD1 | TRBV7-2
CASSFVGSPYYGYTF | TGTGCCAGCAGTTTTGTGGGTTCCCCCTACTATGGCTACACCTTC | TRBJ1-2 | . | . | TRBV27
CASSQYQGGANNEQFF | TGTGCCAGCAGCCAATATCAGGGGGGGGCGAACAATGAGCAGTTCTTC | TRBJ2-1 | . | . | TRBV7-6
CASSVDRYSYTF | TGTGCCAGCAGTGTGGACCGTTACAGCTACACCTTC | TRBJ1-2 | . | . | TRBV27
CAIAREGAAQETQYF | TGTGCCATCGCAAGGGAAGGGGCGGCGCAAGAGACCCAGTACTTC | TRBJ2-5 | . | . | TRBV10-3
CASSPGPILSYEQYF | TGTGCCAGCAGCCCTGGACCGATCCTCTCCTACGAGCAGTACTTC | TRBJ2-7 | once | . | TRBV6-5
CASSPAGTGELFF | TGTGCCAGCAGCCCGGCGGGCACCGGGGAGCTGTTTTTT | TRBJ2-2 | once | . | TRBV5-6
CASSSPGTGTYEQYF | TGTGCCAGCAGCTCCCCCGGGACAGGGACCTACGAGCAGTACTTC | TRBJ2-7 | . | TRBD1 | TRBV28
CASSFSGGPDTQYF | TGTGCCAGCAGCTTTTCTGGAGGGCCGGATACGCAGTATTTT | TRBJ2-3 | . | . | TRBV7-6
CASSISAGAGEQFF | TGTGCCAGTAGTATCTCTGCGGGGGCCGGTGAGCAGTTCTTC | TRBJ2-1 | . | . | TRBV19
CASRDTGNTIYF | TGTGCCAGCAGGGATACTGGAAACACCATATATTTT | TRBJ1-3 | . | . | TRBV6-6
CASSPPAVTEQYF | TGTGCCAGCAGCCCCCCGGCTGTGACCGAGCAGTACTTC | TRBJ2-7 | . | . | TRBV7-2
CASSYGRDNSPLHF | TGTGCCAGCAGTTACGGCAGGGATAATTCACCCCTCCACTTT | TRBJ1-6 | . | . | TRBV6-5
CASSPDRREQYF | TGTGCCAGCTCACCGGACAGGCGGGAGCAGTACTTC | TRBJ2-7 | once | TRBD1 | TRBV18
CASSVNRVPGEEQYF | TGTGCCAGCAGTGTAAACAGGGTACCTGGGGAAGAGCAGTACTTC | TRBJ2-7 | few | . | TRBV7-2
CASSQDRALPYEQFF | TGCGCCAGCAGCCAAGATAGAGCCCTCCCCTATGAGCAGTTCTTC | TRBJ2-1 | once | . | TRBV4-1
CASKGYSSYNEQFF | TGTGCCAGCAAAGGATACAGCTCCTACAATGAGCAGTTCTTC | TRBJ2-1 | . | . | TRBV7-2
CASSLRPNTEAFF | TGTGCCAGCAGCTTACGCCCCAACACTGAAGCTTTCTTT | TRBJ1-1 | . | . | TRBV5-6